A single TCR beta chain is shown here with its context. TCRdb keeps only in-frame clones here, not all; method: immunoSEQ multiplex PCR. The table records under 85,000 clones, 94% of them present only once. This sample is part of a study of OX40 agonist ivuxolimab in advanced cancers. Turning to the study itself: Enrolled patients in dose escalation had cancers that were hepatocellular carcinoma, melanoma, renal cell or head and neck cancer. Having had anti-PD-1, anti-PD-L1 or anti-CTLA-4 therapy before was allowed, and over 35% had some. Averaging 60 years in age, with a range of about 20 to 90, the cohort was 65% to 90% male.

The sample here was CD4+ or CD8+ T cells sorted from blood, taken in a trial of the OX40 agonist ivuxolimab. The receptor was derived from an adult with an advanced solid tumor such as melanoma, head and neck, liver or kidney cancer.

The CDR3 region has the DNA TGTGCCAGCAGCTTCGGCAGCACTATACCCGAAGCTTTCTTT. Its protein product is CASSFGSTIPEAFF. This chain links TRBV13 with TRBJ1-1; D uncertain. The CDR3 has 14 amino acids. Trimming left V 3 bases short and J 8 bases short, with 16 bases between. Germline V CDR1 and CDR2: PRHDT, FYEKMQ (reference sequence).